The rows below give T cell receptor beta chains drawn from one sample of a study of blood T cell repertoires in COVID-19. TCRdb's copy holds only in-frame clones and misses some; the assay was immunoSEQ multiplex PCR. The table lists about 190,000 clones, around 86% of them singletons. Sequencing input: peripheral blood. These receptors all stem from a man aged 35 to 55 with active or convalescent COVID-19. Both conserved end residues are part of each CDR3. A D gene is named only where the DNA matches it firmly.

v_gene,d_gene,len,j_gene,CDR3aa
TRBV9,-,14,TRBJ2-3,CASSVQGRTDTQYF
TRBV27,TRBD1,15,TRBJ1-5,CASSPGTGGNQPQHF
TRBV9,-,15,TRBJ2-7,CASSVDATPTYEQYF
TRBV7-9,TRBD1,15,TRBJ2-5,CASSLGQAHSETQYF
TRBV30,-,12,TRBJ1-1,CAWIKTSGHAFF
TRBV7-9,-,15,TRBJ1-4,CASRLGIFNGEKLFF
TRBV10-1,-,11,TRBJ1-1,CASSEGGEAFF
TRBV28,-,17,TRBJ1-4,CASSLSGLGSGNEKLFF
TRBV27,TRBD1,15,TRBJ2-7,CASSSDLDRVYEQYF
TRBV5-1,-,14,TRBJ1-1,CASSLGQGGTEAFF
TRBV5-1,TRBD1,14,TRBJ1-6,CASSPTGGASPLHF
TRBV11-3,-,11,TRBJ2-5,CASRDQETQYF
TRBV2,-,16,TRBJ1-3,CASSEVRRKSGNTIYF
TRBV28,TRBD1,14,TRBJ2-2,CASSRQGVTGELFF
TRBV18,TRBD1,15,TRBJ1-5,CASSETGNRNQPQHF
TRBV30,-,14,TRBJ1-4,CAWSTQAKAQKLFF
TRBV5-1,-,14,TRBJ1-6,CASSPGGIDSPLHF
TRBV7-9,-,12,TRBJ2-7,CASSLTPYEQYF
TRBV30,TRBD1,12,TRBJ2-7,CAWSADRVEQYF
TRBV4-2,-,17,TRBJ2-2,CASSHRLPGQNTGELFF
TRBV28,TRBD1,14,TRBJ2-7,CASSRPGQVNEQYF
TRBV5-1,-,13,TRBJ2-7,CASSLSRDYEQYF
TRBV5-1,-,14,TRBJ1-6,CASRLQELMPPLHF
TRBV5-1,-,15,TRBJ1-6,CASSSAMVSSSPLHF